This T cell receptor beta chain was captured in a study of blood T cell repertoires in COVID-19. Study in general: From the United States, Italy and Spain came samples of acute and convalescent COVID-19. From T cells, B-cell-depleted T cells, or PBMCs came the material, which was cDNA or gDNA.

The CDR3 covers 15 residues. CDR1 is MNHEY, CDR2 SVGAGI, per germline. V shed 4 bases, J shed 2 bases, and the junction held 4 bases outside the gene matches. Source study methods: Amplification of reference gene primers was used by the study to estimate nucleated cell counts. Sequencing used immunoSEQ multiplex PCR; TCRdb keeps in-frame clones, though not all of them. V and J calls and clone size follow that table, whereas D and trimming were derived from the DNA. The data show around 150,000 clones, around 81% seen once. The TCR sequence derives from a man aged 60 to 75 with active or convalescent COVID-19. This chain links TRBV6-5 with TRBJ2-3; TRBD1 matches at 9 bases. Input material: peripheral blood. In nucleotides, the CDR3 is TGTGCCAGCAGTTGGACAGGGGATCCCACAGATACGCAGTATTTT. It yields the protein CASSWTGDPTDTQYF.